These T cell receptor beta chains were read from a single sample in a study of cytomegalovirus exposure and HLA in healthy donors. Only in-frame clones appear in the TCRdb table, and some are missing; sequencing was by immunoSEQ multiplex PCR. The sample has tens of thousands of clones, roughly 78% seen once; the top ten hold about 12%. Specimen: PBMCs. These receptors came from a woman between 35 and 50 years old in good health and CMV-seropositive. CDR3s include the opening cysteine and the closing phenylalanine or tryptophan. Fields, in order: clone size, J gene, D gene, V gene, CDR3 DNA, CDR3 protein. D genes are given only for firm matches. For some rows the clone size is stated as once, few or many, or as a class when expanded; others skip it.

few	TRBJ2-2	NA	TRBV2	TGTGCCAGCAGTGAACGGGGAACCCTAAACACCGGGGAGCTGTTTTTT	CASSERGTLNTGELFF
NA	TRBJ1-3	NA	TRBV2	TGTGCCAGCAGGGAACCAGGTACTGGAAACACCATATATTTT	CASREPGTGNTIYF
NA	TRBJ2-3	NA	TRBV6-1	TGTGCCAGCAGTGCCTCCGGCGCGGGGCTCTCAGATACGCAGTATTTT	CASSASGAGLSDTQYF
NA	TRBJ1-2	NA	TRBV7-8	TGTGCCAGCAGCTTAGCGGTAGGACAGAACCACTATGGCTACACCTTC	CASSLAVGQNHYGYTF
NA	TRBJ2-7	TRBD1	TRBV14	TGTGCCAGCAGCCGAAACTTGGGGACAGCTACGTCCTACGAGCAGTACTTC	CASSRNLGTATSYEQYF
few	TRBJ1-2	TRBD1	TRBV10-3	TGTGCCATCAGACCCGGGACAGATTATGGCTACACCTTC	CAIRPGTDYGYTF
NA	TRBJ1-4	NA	TRBV6-6	TGTGCCAGCAGTTACTCACAGGGTTGGGAAAAACTGTTTTTT	CASSYSQGWEKLFF
few	TRBJ2-7	TRBD2	TRBV10-3	TGTGCCATCAGTGGGGGAAGCGGGGGGCACGAGCAGTACTTC	CAISGGSGGHEQYF
NA	TRBJ2-1	TRBD1	TRBV9	TGTGCCAGCGGGACAGGGTCTATCGATGAGCAGTTCTTC	CASGTGSIDEQFF
NA	TRBJ1-5	NA	TRBV19	TGTGCCAGTAGGGGGCACAGGGACAATCAGCCCCAGCATTTT	CASRGHRDNQPQHF
NA	TRBJ2-2	NA	TRBV2	TGTGCCAGCAGTGAGAGGAACACCGGGGAGCTGTTTTTT	CASSERNTGELFF
NA	TRBJ1-6	NA	TRBV30	TGTGCCTGGAGCGGAAAGGGAGTATCTAATTCACCCCTCCACTTT	CAWSGKGVSNSPLHF
NA	TRBJ1-2	NA	TRBV29-1	TGCAGCGTGGAGGGGTACTATGGCTACACCTTC	CSVEGYYGYTF
once	TRBJ2-2	TRBD1	TRBV19	TGTGCCAGTAGCGACAGGGATGGGGCCGGGGAGCTGTTTTTT	CASSDRDGAGELFF
few	TRBJ1-5	NA	TRBV2	TGTGCCAGCAGTCTGGCAGAAAATCAGCCCCAGCATTTT	CASSLAENQPQHF
NA	TRBJ1-2	NA	TRBV9	TGTGCCAGCAGCGTAGTTCCTGGAGGGGACTATGGCTACACCTTC	CASSVVPGGDYGYTF
NA	TRBJ1-1	NA	TRBV7-3	TGTGCCAGCAGCTTTGACAGGCCGGGGATGGGCACTGAAGCTTTCTTT	CASSFDRPGMGTEAFF
few	TRBJ2-7	NA	TRBV2	TGTGCCAGCAGCCCTGGAGGGTTCTACGAGCAGTACTTC	CASSPGGFYEQYF
NA	TRBJ2-2	NA	TRBV5-1	TGCGCCAGCAGCCTTCAGGGGACCGGGGAGCTGTTTTTT	CASSLQGTGELFF
NA	TRBJ2-2	TRBD2	TRBV9	TGTGCCAGCAGCGTACGGGGGGGCGTCACCGGGGAGCTGTTTTTT	CASSVRGGVTGELFF
NA	TRBJ2-7	NA	TRBV30	TGTGCCTGTCACGGGGTTAGGGAGCAGTACTTC	CACHGVREQYF
NA	TRBJ1-1	NA	TRBV5-1	TGCGCCAGCAGCTCTATTCGGGGGACCCTGAACACTGAAGCTTTCTTT	CASSSIRGTLNTEAFF
NA	TRBJ1-1	NA	TRBV21-1	TGTGCCAGCAGCAAAGCGCGCGAGCCCCCGAGCGCTGAAGCTTTCTTT	CASSKAREPPSAEAFF
few	TRBJ1-3	NA	TRBV6-1	TGTGCCAGCAGTGAACAGGGGAATGCAAACACCATATATTTT	CASSEQGNANTIYF
NA	TRBJ2-7	TRBD1	TRBV6-6	TGTGCCATGGCGGGACAGGGGGCCTACGAGCAGTACTTC	CAMAGQGAYEQYF
NA	TRBJ2-3	TRBD1	TRBV7-7	TGTGCCAGCAGTTCCACAGGGGTGGGAACAGATACGCAGTATTTT	CASSSTGVGTDTQYF
NA	TRBJ2-7	NA	TRBV30	TGTGCCTGGAGTGTAGGGGGTACAGCCTACGAGCAGTACTTC	CAWSVGGTAYEQYF
NA	TRBJ2-7	NA	TRBV7-9	TGTGCCAGCAGCCCCACTCCGGGCGAGCAGTACTTC	CASSPTPGEQYF
NA	TRBJ1-2	TRBD1	TRBV7-9	TGTGCCAGCAGCTCGGGACAGTACGACTCGGGCTACACCTTC	CASSSGQYDSGYTF
NA	TRBJ2-3	NA	TRBV6-5	TGTGCCAGCAGTTACTCGAGATCCGCAGATACGCAGTATTTT	CASSYSRSADTQYF
NA	TRBJ1-5	NA	TRBV7-2	TGTGCCAGCAGCTTAGCCGGCGACGGGCAGCCCCAGCATTTT	CASSLAGDGQPQHF
NA	TRBJ1-1	NA	TRBV18	TGTGCCAGCTCACCACTGGCAGGGATCATGAACACTGAAGCTTTCTTT	CASSPLAGIMNTEAFF
NA	TRBJ1-5	NA	TRBV9	TGTGCCAGCAGCGTAGACGGGGAGCAGCCCCAGCATTTT	CASSVDGEQPQHF
NA	TRBJ2-1	TRBD2	TRBV27	TGTGCCAGCAGTTTTGGGCTAGCGGGGGAGGATGAGCAGTTCTTC	CASSFGLAGEDEQFF
NA	TRBJ2-6	NA	TRBV7-3	TGTGCCAGCAGCTTTCGTAGTTCCCGGACAGTCTCCTCTGGGGCCAACGTCCTGACTTTC	CASSFRSSRTVSSGANVLTF
NA	TRBJ2-5	NA	TRBV4-1	TGCGCCAGCAGCCTCCGACATCTATCGGAGACCCAGTACTTC	CASSLRHLSETQYF
NA	TRBJ1-1	NA	TRBV11-2	TGTGCCAGCAGCTTAGATCGGTCCACTGAAGCTTTCTTT	CASSLDRSTEAFF
NA	TRBJ1-3	NA	TRBV2	TGTGCCAGCAGTGAATTGATGGAGGATAAGGGAAACACCATATATTTT	CASSELMEDKGNTIYF
NA	TRBJ2-7	NA	TRBV23-1	TGCGCCAGCAGTCCCACGCGAGACTACGAGCAGTACTTC	CASSPTRDYEQYF
NA	TRBJ2-7	NA	TRBV6-1	TGTGCCAGCAGTGTGGTACAGTCCTACGAGCAGTACTTC	CASSVVQSYEQYF
once	TRBJ1-2	NA	TRBV5-1	TGCGCCAGCAGCTTGGATGCGGGGAATTACGAATACTATGGCTACACCTTC	CASSLDAGNYEYYGYTF
NA	TRBJ1-5	NA	TRBV9	TGTGCCAGCAGCCCCCGGGGGAATCAGCCCCAGCATTTT	CASSPRGNQPQHF
NA	TRBJ2-1	TRBD2	TRBV7-3	TGTGCCAGCAGCTTAGGGACTAGCGGGGGCGTAGAGCAGTTCTTC	CASSLGTSGGVEQFF
NA	TRBJ1-5	NA	TRBV27	TGTGCCAGCAGTCCCCTTTTAGGACAACGAATCAATCAGCCCCAGCATTTT	CASSPLLGQRINQPQHF
NA	TRBJ2-7	NA	TRBV5-4	TGTGCCAGCAGCGACTCCGGGACTGGTTACGAGCAGTACTTC	CASSDSGTGYEQYF
NA	TRBJ2-7	NA	TRBV11-1	TGTGCCAGCAGCTTTACCGGGGGAAACTACGAGCAGTACTTC	CASSFTGGNYEQYF
NA	TRBJ2-3	TRBD2	TRBV2	TGTGCCAGCAGTGACCCAGGACTAGCGGGGAGCACAGATACGCAGTATTTT	CASSDPGLAGSTDTQYF
NA	TRBJ2-7	NA	TRBV10-1	TGCGCCAGCAGCCGGGATACCTACGAGCAGTACTTC	CASSRDTYEQYF
NA	TRBJ1-5	NA	TRBV11-2	TGTGCCAGCAGCTTAGATTGGGCAGTTGGACAGCCCCAGCATTTT	CASSLDWAVGQPQHF
NA	TRBJ2-7	NA	TRBV9	TGTGCCAGCAGCGTAGTTCCGGGCGGGGAGCAGTACTTC	CASSVVPGGEQYF
NA	TRBJ2-5	NA	TRBV19	TGTGCCAGTAAGGTTTCGGGGGTAGGGGTAGAGACCCAGTACTTC	CASKVSGVGVETQYF
NA	TRBJ1-4	NA	TRBV30	TGTGCCTGGAGTCCCTATACCGGGTCTTTCGATACTAATGAAAAACTGTTTTTT	CAWSPYTGSFDTNEKLFF
NA	TRBJ2-7	NA	TRBV6-1	TGTGCCAGCAGAGGGACTTTTTACGAGCAGTACTTC	CASRGTFYEQYF
once	TRBJ1-6	TRBD1	TRBV4-1	TGCGCCAGCAGCCAGACAGGGGGCGCGGATAATTCACCCCTCCACTTT	CASSQTGGADNSPLHF